The source of this T cell receptor (beta chain) is a study of blood T cells in healthy people across ages. On the study more broadly: With template switching, about one barcoded beta molecule was captured per two T cells.

A note on this clonotype: Just one base apart from a much larger clone, this may be a read error.

CDR3 size: 15 residues. From germline, CDR1 is MNHEY and CDR2 SVGEGT. Through a sample-barcoded 5' primer and a J-beta primer mix, a second PCR was run for roughly 6 to 12 cycles. TCRdb reprocessed the 5' RACE reads with MiXCR, giving one entry per CDR3 protein. The sample contains hundreds of thousands of distinct CDR3 sequences, approximately 31% of which appear only once. Isolation per sample recovered at least 7 million PBMCs. This sequence originates from an elderly woman in good health. The sample consisted of blood. The chain employs TRBV6-2 or TRBV6-3 and TRBJ2-6, with a tentative D call TRBD2 (6 bases). The CDR3 protein is CASTKSGTGANVRTF. The CDR3 DNA follows: TGTGCCAGCACAAAATCAGGGACTGGGGCCAACGTCCGGACTTTC.